One sample yielded the 16 T cell receptor beta chains listed below, sequenced in a study of vaccination and CD4 T cells after COVID-19. No antigen has been identified for these receptors. Cultured CD4+ T cell DNA underwent sequencing with the Oncomine TCR Beta short-read assay. TCRdb reprocessed the PCR reads with MiXCR, giving one entry per CDR3 protein. The repertoire holds some 8,100 distinct CDR3 sequences, with roughly half as singletons. Specified treatment: approximately 11-day PBMC culture with coronavirus spike peptide pools or control peptides (ViraFEST assay). Sequenced material: CD4+ T cells from blood, cultured in vitro. All receptors derive from a human donor who had recovered from COVID-19.

By share, this clonotype counts as large. The genes are TRBV28 and TRBJ2-7, with 9 positions matching TRBD2. The CDR3 contains 15 residues. J gave up 9 bases and V 5 bases, and 14 bases lay outside the gene matches. Germline CDR1 is MDHEN and CDR2 is SYDVKM. CDR3 region: CASSVSGGASGGQYF. In DNA, the CDR3 is TGTGCCAGCAGTGTTAGCGGGGGAGCCTCGGGAGGGCAGTACTTC.

The V and J genes are TRBV6-2 or TRBV6-3 and TRBJ1-1, with D perhaps matching TRBD1 (5 bases). The CDR3 has 14 residues. Deletions cut 7 bases from V and 11 bases from J, with 23 bases between. Germline V CDR1 and CDR2: MNHEY, SVGEGT. This chain's CDR3 is CASTLTPRASPAFF. The CDR3 nucleotides read TGTGCCAGCACCCTAACCCCCAGGGCATCCCCGGCTTTCTTT.

The chain uses TRBV25-1 and TRBJ2-7; 10 nucleotides line up with TRBD1. The germline V gene has CDR1 MGHDK and CDR2 SYGVNS. The CDR3 runs 15 residues. With V trimmed by 6 bases and J by 1 base, 6 bases remained unmatched. The CDR3 region has the DNA TGTGCCAGCAGCTTGACAGGGGGCCGTTCCTACGAGCAGTACTTC. Amino acid sequence: CASSLTGGRSYEQYF.

The table lists this clonotype with a count of one. The chain recombines TRBV3-1 with TRBJ2-3; tentative D call: TRBD2 (6 bases). The CDR3 covers 14 residues. V was cut by 1 base and J by 1 base, with 6 bases left in between. CDR1 LGHDT and CDR2 YNNKEL come from the germline V gene (reference sequence). The CDR3 DNA reads TGTGCCAGCAGCCAAGGGAGGGGCACAGATACGCAGTATTTT. Translating it yields CASSQGRGTDTQYF.

The rearrangement links TRBV7-9 to TRBJ1-5; D unclear. The V gene's germline CDR1 is SEHNR and CDR2 FQNEAQ (reference sequence). CDR3 length: 14 amino acids. With 4 bases removed from V and 0 bases from J, the gap between germline ends came to 7 bases. The CDR3 protein is CASSSDHSNQPQHF. CDR3 bases: TGTGCCAGCAGCTCGGACCATAGCAATCAGCCCCAGCATTTT.

The chain has TRBV5-1 and TRBJ1-2; tentative D call: TRBD1 (5 bases). Trimming removed 1 base from V and 2 bases from J, with 6 bases in between. Germline CDR1 and CDR2: SGHRS and YFSETQ. The CDR3 covers 13 residues. CDR3 coding DNA: TGCGCCAGCAGCTTGTCAGGGAACTATGGCTACACCTTC. Translated: CASSLSGNYGYTF.

The V call is TRBV14, the J call TRBJ2-7; TRBD2 agrees at 8 bases. Germline V gives CDR1 SGHDN, CDR2 FVKESK. V shed 4 bases and J 3 bases; nucleotides not matched to a gene: 11. The CDR3 has 16 amino acids. The CDR3 sequence: CASSPRGNSGIYEQYF. Here the CDR3 DNA reads TGTGCCAGCAGCCCACGGGGGAATAGCGGGATCTACGAGCAGTACTTC.

The chain carries TRBV21-1 and TRBJ1-1. TRBV21-1 is an annotated pseudogene. The CDR3 runs to 15 residues. Here the CDR3 reads CASSKDRPENTEAFF. The CDR3 region has the DNA TGTGCCAGCAGCAAAGACCGGCCAGAGAACACTGAAGCTTTCTTT.

This clonotype came up a few times. This sequence joins TRBV6-2 or TRBV6-3 and TRBJ1-1, with D possibly TRBD1 on 5 matching bases. The ends were cut back, 7 bases at V and 2 bases at J, with 11 bases in the middle. This CDR3 comprises 13 residues. The germline V gene encodes CDR1 MNHEY and CDR2 SVGEGT. The CDR3: CASTLGTNTEAFF. For the CDR3, the DNA is TGTGCCAGCACCTTAGGGACTAACACTGAAGCTTTCTTT.

The gene calls are TRBV6-2 or TRBV6-3 and TRBJ2-7; D is perhaps TRBD2 (5 bases). The CDR3 length is 15 residues. Germline V CDR1 and CDR2: MNHEY, SVGEGT. Trimming shortened V by 2 bases and J by 5 bases, and 16 bases separated the two germline ends. CDR3 region: CASSYPESGRNEQYF. For the CDR3, the DNA is TGTGCCAGCAGTTACCCAGAGAGCGGACGGAACGAGCAGTACTTC.

There are a few counts of this clonotype. The chain couples TRBV21-1 to TRBJ2-7. TRBV21-1 is classified as a pseudogene. This CDR3 is 13 amino acids long. CDR3 loop: CASSKPDSYEQYF. The DNA for the CDR3 is TGTGCCAGCAGCAAGCCGGACTCCTACGAGCAGTACTTC.

J is TRBJ2-7 and V is TRBV20-1, with unresolved D. This CDR3 has 14 residues. Germline assignment: CDR1 DFQATT and CDR2 SNEGSKA (reference sequence). Trimming left V 6 bases short and J 7 bases short, with 22 bases between. The CDR3 loop is CSAAGPLDVGEQYF. For the CDR3, the DNA is TGCAGTGCCGCCGGGCCCCTGGATGTGGGGGAGCAGTACTTC.

The chain uses TRBV20-1 and TRBJ1-2; the match to TRBD1 covers 9 bases. V shed 3 bases, J shed 6 bases, and the junction held 8 bases outside the gene matches. The CDR3 is 14 amino acids. Germline V gives CDR1 DFQATT, CDR2 SNEGSKA (reference sequence). For the CDR3, the DNA is TGCAGTGCTAGTGTACAGGGGGCTAAGGATGGCTACACCTTC. The encoded protein is CSASVQGAKDGYTF.

The chain is built from TRBV10-3 and TRBJ2-1; D might be TRBD2 (6 bases). Between the trimmed V and J ends, which lost 2 bases and 4 bases, there was a span of 18 bases. The CDR3 is made up of 17 amino acids. Looked up from germline, CDR1 is ENHRY and CDR2 is SYGVKD. This CDR3 reads CAISEPKSGLGYNEQFF. The CDR3 region has the DNA TGTGCCATCAGTGAGCCGAAGAGCGGGTTGGGGTACAATGAGCAGTTCTTC.

This clonotype was counted a few times. The V and J genes are TRBV28 and TRBJ1-2; TRBD1 might be the D (6 bases). CDR3 length equals 14 residues. Deletions cut 8 bases from V and 4 bases from J, with 17 bases between. The germline V gene encodes CDR1 MDHEN and CDR2 SYDVKM. CDR3 coding DNA: TGTGCCAGCTCGGGCGGGGGCGAAGGCTATGGCTACACCTTC. Translated: CASSGGGEGYGYTF.

This clonotype was seen more than once but under ten times. This chain uses TRBV6-5 with TRBJ1-5; no clear D gene. The ends were cut back, 0 bases at V and 1 base at J, with 7 bases in the middle. The germline V gene encodes CDR1 MNHEY and CDR2 SVGAGI. This CDR3 region has 15 residues. CDR3 amino acids: CASSYSHGSNQPQHF. The CDR3, as DNA: TGTGCCAGCAGTTACTCCCATGGGAGCAATCAGCCCCAGCATTTT.